Below, 21 T cell receptor beta chains from the same sample are listed, as sequenced in a study of shared clonotypes between healthy human individuals. Here immunoSEQ multiplex PCR was the method, and the copy in TCRdb shows in-frame clones only, minus some. In the table there are around 2.5 million clones, more than 85% of which are singletons. The source material was naive CD4+ T cells from PBMCs. This sample's subset: CD45RA+ positively selected. The receptors derive from a man between 18 and 29 years old in good health. Some clones in this sample may be carry-over from other donors' samples.

The chain recombines TRBV5-8 with TRBJ1-2, with 10 bases identical to TRBD1. The CDR3 spans 17 residues. Germline V gene lookup returns CDR1 SGHTS and CDR2 YDEGEE. V was clipped by 5 bases and J by 0 bases; unmatched bases: 10. The CDR3 reads CASRTGTGALSNYGYTF. Here the CDR3 DNA reads TGTGCCAGCAGGACCGGGACAGGGGCCCTCTCTAACTATGGCTACACCTTC.

About this clone: The DNA is omitted, as the CDR3 cannot be located on it reliably, and the CDR3 follows TCRdb's listing. J is TRBJ2-1 and V is TRBV4-3; the DNA was not compared with TRBD1, the D call given in the table. From its first to its last residue, the CDR3 has 16 amino acids. CDR1 and CDR2 from the germline V gene are LGHNA and YSLEER. CDR3 sequence reads: CASSQEWGQGASGGFF.

The chain has TRBV6-6 and TRBJ2-3; D ambiguous. This CDR3 comprises 15 residues. Per germline, CDR1 MNHNY and CDR2 SVGAGI (reference sequence). With 6 bases removed from V and 4 bases from J, the gap between germline ends came to 17 bases. As DNA, the CDR3 is TGTGCCAGCAGCCCCGGCCCCGACGGACCAGATACGCAGTATTTT. Its protein is CASSPGPDGPDTQYF.

This chain joins TRBV5-1 and TRBJ2-5; 9 nucleotides align to TRBD1. CDR3 length: 14 residues. V was pared by 6 bases and J by 4 bases, with 7 bases of the junction left unmatched. Germline V gene lookup returns CDR1 SGHRS and CDR2 YFSETQ. The CDR3 sequence is CASTLQTGGETQYF. CDR3 coding DNA: TGCGCCAGCACCCTTCAGACAGGGGGAGAGACCCAGTACTTC.

The rearrangement uses TRBV2 and TRBJ2-7; a weak D match, TRBD2 (5 bases). From germline, CDR1 is SNHLY and CDR2 FYNNEI. This CDR3 has 13 amino acids. The V end lost 10 bases, the J end lost 6 bases, and 19 bases lay between the germline ends. The CDR3 DNA sequence: TGTGCCACAGCGGAGGAGCTTGGAACCGAGCAGTACTTC. Translating it yields CATAEELGTEQYF.

The rearrangement uses TRBV6-5 and TRBJ1-1, with D possibly being TRBD1 (6 bases). This CDR3 region has 16 residues. The germline gives CDR1 MNHEY, CDR2 SVGAGI. The V end lost 2 bases, the J end lost 3 bases, and 16 bases lay between the germline ends. The CDR3 nucleotides read TGTGCCAGCAGTTACACCTCCCGAGGGGGATACACTGAAGCTTTCTTT. The encoded protein is CASSYTSRGGYTEAFF.

This chain connects TRBV28 to TRBJ2-7; 8 nucleotides align to TRBD2. The V gene end was trimmed by 5 bases and the J gene end by 6 bases; junction bases not matched to a gene: 12. Per the germline V gene, CDR1 is MDHEN and CDR2 is SYDVKM. The CDR3 has 15 residues. Here the CDR3 DNA reads TGTGCCAGCAGTCCTCGTTTGACTAGCGTGGGCGAGCAGTACTTC. It yields the protein CASSPRLTSVGEQYF.

The chain employs TRBV9 and TRBJ1-1, with D possibly being TRBD1 (6 bases). Germline lookup yields CDR1 SGDLS and CDR2 YYNGEE. This CDR3 contains 13 residues. Trimming pared 8 bases from V and 0 bases from J, leaving 11 bases between. CDR3 residues: CASRGGLNTEAFF. The CDR3 DNA follows: TGTGCCAGTAGGGGGGGCTTGAACACTGAAGCTTTCTTT.

The gene calls are TRBV18 and TRBJ1-4; D ambiguous. The V gene lost 5 bases and the J gene lost 5 bases, with 15 bases spanning the gap. The CDR3 totals 15 residues. Germline values: CDR1 KGHSH, CDR2 LQKENI. The CDR3, as DNA: TGTGCCAGCTCATCAAAAACGGCGTACAATGAAAAACTGTTTTTT. Its translation: CASSSKTAYNEKLFF.

This clone was seen a single time. The chain recombines TRBV5-5 with TRBJ2-5; D might be TRBD2 (5 bases). Germline V gene lookup returns CDR1 SGHKS and CDR2 YYEKEE (reference sequence). The CDR3 sequence is 11 residues long. V dropped 0 bases and J dropped 9 bases, with 6 bases sitting between them. The CDR3 reads CASSLAGAQYF. The CDR3 DNA is TGTGCCAGCAGCTTGGCCGGGGCCCAGTACTTC. Together with reference TRBV5-5 and TRBJ2-5, the CDR3 gives the full variable domain: DAGVTQSPTHLIKTRGQQVTLRCSPISGHKSVSWYQQVLGQGPQFIFQYYEKEERGRGNFPDRFSARQFPNYSSELNVNALLLGDSALYLCASSLAGAQYFGPGTRLLVL.

This clone has only one observation. The CDR3 region is CASGSSGGNTEAFF. The CDR3 bases are TGTGCCAGCGGATCCTCTGGGGGTAACACTGAAGCTTTCTTT. The rearrangement links TRBV11-2 to TRBJ1-1, with D perhaps TRBD1 (5 bases). The germline V and J ends were trimmed by 8 bases and 2 bases, with 15 bases remaining between them. The CDR3 totals 14 residues. Germline V gives CDR1 SGHAT, CDR2 FQNNGV.

This rearrangement joins TRBV5-6 to TRBJ2-1, with D hard to call. V lost 0 bases and J lost 5, with 12 bases in between. The CDR3 sequence is 15 residues long. The germline gives CDR1 SGHDT, CDR2 YYEEEE. The CDR3 loop reads CASSLVVSRNNEQFF. The CDR3 DNA reads TGTGCCAGCAGCTTGGTTGTTAGCCGAAACAATGAGCAGTTCTTC.

About this clone itself: Other DNA sequences of this sample code for an identical CDR3. The genes are TRBV28 and TRBJ2-5; D might be TRBD2 (6 bases). The length of the CDR3 is 13 residues. V was trimmed by 3 bases and J by 2 bases, leaving 7 bases between them. Germline CDR1 MDHEN, CDR2 SYDVKM. CDR3 DNA sequence: TGTGCCAGCAGTTTGAGCGGGCAAGAGACCCAGTACTTC. Its protein product is CASSLSGQETQYF. The complete variable domain, with remaining parts taken from reference TRBV28 and TRBJ2-5, reads DVKVTQSSRYLVKRTGEKVFLECVQDMDHENMFWYRQDPGLGLRLIYFSYDVKMKEKGDIPEGYSVSREKKERFSLILESASTNQTSMYLCASSLSGQETQYFGPGTRLLVL.

The gene calls are TRBV7-2 and TRBJ1-5; tentative D call: TRBD1 (6 bases). Germline CDR1 is SGHTA and CDR2 is FQGNSA. The germline V and J ends were trimmed by 1 base and 6 bases, with 16 bases remaining between them. The CDR3 totals 16 residues. The DNA for the CDR3 is TGTGCCAGCAGCTTAGTACAGGGCGGAATCGGTCAGCCCCAGCATTTT. Translating gives CASSLVQGGIGQPQHF.

V gene TRBV28 combines with J gene TRBJ1-5; a possible D gene is TRBD1 (6 bases). The V end lost 6 bases, the J end lost 3 bases, and 15 bases lay between the germline ends. Germline CDR1 reads MDHEN; CDR2 reads SYDVKM. This CDR3 has 15 residues. The CDR3 sequence is CASSHRDTFNQPQHF. In nucleotides, the CDR3 is TGTGCCAGCAGCCATCGGGACACATTCAATCAGCCCCAGCATTTT. Using reference TRBV28 and TRBJ1-5 for the parts outside the CDR3, the full variable domain is DVKVTQSSRYLVKRTGEKVFLECVQDMDHENMFWYRQDPGLGLRLIYFSYDVKMKEKGDIPEGYSVSREKKERFSLILESASTNQTSMYLCASSHRDTFNQPQHFGDGTRLSIL.

V usage is TRBV6-5 and J usage is TRBJ1-2; tentatively, D is TRBD1 (6 bases). Germline V gives CDR1 MNHEY, CDR2 SVGAGI. The CDR3 is 15 residues long. Trimming stripped 4 bases from V and 8 bases from J, with 20 bases between. The DNA for the CDR3 is TGTGCCAGCAGTTCCCCCAGGCAGGGGCTCGCGGGCTACACCTTC. It is translated as CASSSPRQGLAGYTF.

The rearrangement uses TRBV25-1 and TRBJ2-3; no reliable D call. V lost 0 bases and J lost 8, with 24 bases in between. Germline V lookup: CDR1 MGHDK, CDR2 SYGVNS. This CDR3 spans 18 amino acids. The CDR3 DNA reads as TGTGCCAGCAGTGAATATGGGATTACTTCCCCGGGCACGGGTACGCAGTATTTT. Its protein product is CASSEYGITSPGTGTQYF.

The chain combines TRBV15 with TRBJ2-7; perhaps TRBD1 as D (6 bases). The germline V gene has CDR1 LNHNV and CDR2 YYDKDF (reference sequence). CDR3 size: 17 residues. Trimming pared 4 bases from V and 0 bases from J, leaving 19 bases between. In DNA, the CDR3 is TGTGCCACCAGCAAAGCCCGGGACACACAGAGCTCCTACGAGCAGTACTTC. Translation gives CATSKARDTQSSYEQYF.

A note on this clone: In the same sample, other DNA sequences code for this CDR3. The chain couples TRBV28 to TRBJ2-3, with a tentative D call TRBD2 (6 bases). The germline V gene has CDR1 MDHEN and CDR2 SYDVKM. V lost 4 bases and J 0 bases, leaving 8 bases between the germline ends. CDR3 size: 14 residues. The CDR3 reads CASSSGGSTDTQYF. The CDR3 DNA reads TGTGCCAGCAGTTCCGGGGGAAGCACAGATACGCAGTATTTT.

This chain connects TRBV28 to TRBJ2-2; 13 nucleotides align to TRBD2. From germline, CDR1 is MDHEN and CDR2 SYDVKM. This CDR3 is 19 amino acids long. The V gene end was trimmed by 4 bases and the J gene end by 3 bases; junction bases not matched to a gene: 11. The CDR3 nucleotides are TGTGCCAGCAGTTCGACCGGGACTAGCGGGACCCTTTACACCGGGGAGCTGTTTTTT. Protein: CASSSTGTSGTLYTGELFF.

The chain has TRBV19 and TRBJ2-7; 7 bases are a match to TRBD1. The CDR3 has 15 residues. Germline CDR1 LNHDA, CDR2 SQIVND (reference sequence). V shed 2 bases and J 4 bases; nucleotides not matched to a gene: 8. The CDR3 spells CASSILQQGFYEQYF. Here the CDR3 DNA reads TGTGCCAGTAGTATACTCCAACAGGGGTTTTACGAGCAGTACTTC.